What follows are 9 T cell receptor beta chains derived from one specimen sequenced in a study of regulatory T cells in long-lasting Graves disease. Documented time point: newly diagnosed GD, antithyroid drugs for less than 3 months. PBMC-derived RNA was used for the TCR library. Building the TCR beta libraries relied on iRepertoire HTBI primers, and CDR3 regions underwent Arm-PCR. TCRdb reprocessed the multiplex PCR reads with MiXCR, giving one entry per CDR3 protein. The table records over 500,000 distinct CDR3 sequences, approximately 15% of them present only once. This sample also belongs to another study, concerning T cells in Graves' hyperthyroidism and ophthalmopathy.

The sample was peripheral blood mononuclear cells (PBMCs), taken at new diagnosis, from a patient treated with antithyroid drugs. These receptors all come from a woman aged 25 to 39 with Graves disease.

The CDR3, as DNA: TGTGCCAGTAGTATCGGGACAGGCGGAACCTACGAGCAGTACTTC. It translates to CASSIGTGGTYEQYF. This rearrangement joins TRBV19 to TRBJ2-7; 8 bases agree with TRBD1. V shed 3 bases, J shed 2 bases, and the junction held 6 bases outside the gene matches. The CDR3 loop spans 15 amino acids. CDR1 LNHDA and CDR2 SQIVND come from the germline V gene (reference sequence).

This clonotype was seen ten or more times. The V gene is TRBV2, the J gene TRBJ2-3; 9 bases fit TRBD2. CDR3 length: 18 residues. With 5 bases clipped from V and 0 bases from J, the junction kept 12 bases outside the gene matches. Germline loops: CDR1 SNHLY, CDR2 FYNNEI. The CDR3 region is CASSPRRVLAGSTDTQYF. The CDR3 DNA is TGTGCCAGCAGTCCCCGCCGAGTCCTAGCGGGGAGCACAGATACGCAGTATTTT.

V is TRBV19 and J is TRBJ1-1, with D unclear. Germline V gene sequence: CDR1 LNHDA, CDR2 SQIVND (reference sequence). V lost 9 bases, J lost 0 bases, and 17 bases lay in between. This CDR3 has 15 amino acids. The CDR3 nucleotides read TGTGCCAGCAGCTTGGGTCTAGGAGTGAACACTGAAGCTTTCTTT. Translating gives CASSLGLGVNTEAFF.

This clonotype turned up a few times. The chain has TRBV11-2 and TRBJ2-1; TRBD1 or TRBD2 may be the D gene (5 bases each). The CDR3 consists of 16 residues. Germline V lookup: CDR1 SGHAT, CDR2 FQNNGV. Trimming removed 5 bases from V and 0 bases from J, with 14 bases in between. CDR3 nucleotides: TGTGCCAGCAGCGCGAGGGGTATCAGCTCCTACAATGAGCAGTTCTTC. Amino acids: CASSARGISSYNEQFF.

To note about this clonotype: A read error may produce the germline difference seen at one junction end. Here the CDR3 DNA reads TGTGCCGGCAGCTCGCAGGCGGATAAGCAGTTCTTC. As protein: CAGSSQADKQFF. This chain connects TRBV7-9 to TRBJ2-1; the D is unclear. The CDR3 runs to 12 residues. Germline lookup yields CDR1 SEHNR and CDR2 FQNEAQ (reference sequence). Looking up the rest from reference TRBV7-9 and TRBJ2-1 gives the full variable domain: DTGVSQNPRHKITKRGQNVTFRCDPISEHNRLYWYRQTLGQGPEFLTYFQNEAQLEKSRLLSDRFSAERPKGSFSTLEIQRTEQGDSAMYLCAGSSQADKQFFGPGTRLTVL.

The chain employs TRBV6-9 and TRBJ2-4, with a tentative D call TRBD1 (6 bases). The V gene's germline CDR1 is MNHGY and CDR2 SVAAGI. The CDR3 sequence is 15 residues long. The V gene lost 4 bases and the J gene lost 4 bases, with 14 bases spanning the gap. The CDR3: CASSLGGTKKNIQYF. The CDR3 nucleotides read TGTGCCAGCAGTTTGGGTGGGACAAAGAAAAACATTCAGTACTTC.

The genes are TRBV3-1 and TRBJ1-2; 7 positions match TRBD1. The germline V gene has CDR1 LGHDT and CDR2 YNNKEL (reference sequence). The V segment lost 2 bases and the J segment 2 bases; nucleotides outside the gene matches: 2. The CDR3 runs to 14 residues. The chain's CDR3 is CASSQSQGNYGYTF. In nucleotides, the CDR3 is TGTGCCAGCAGCCAATCACAGGGGAACTATGGCTACACCTTC.

A few counts support this clonotype. This chain connects TRBV14 to TRBJ2-2; maybe TRBD2 (6 bases). V was clipped by 2 bases and J by 1 base, with 20 bases between them. This CDR3 is built from 19 residues. CDR1 SGHDN and CDR2 FVKESK come from the germline V gene. The CDR3 region is CASSQKVGLVRENTGELFF. In DNA, the CDR3 is TGTGCCAGCAGCCAAAAAGTCGGGCTCGTGCGGGAGAACACCGGGGAGCTGTTTTTT.

The V and J genes are TRBV10-3 and TRBJ2-3; possible D gene TRBD2, 6 bases. From germline, CDR1 is ENHRY and CDR2 SYGVKD. Trimming stripped 5 bases from V and 1 base from J, with 13 bases between. This CDR3 is 15 amino acids long. CDR3 in amino acids: CAISSGGSGTDTQYF. The CDR3 coding sequence is TGTGCCATCAGTAGTGGGGGGTCGGGCACAGATACGCAGTATTTT.